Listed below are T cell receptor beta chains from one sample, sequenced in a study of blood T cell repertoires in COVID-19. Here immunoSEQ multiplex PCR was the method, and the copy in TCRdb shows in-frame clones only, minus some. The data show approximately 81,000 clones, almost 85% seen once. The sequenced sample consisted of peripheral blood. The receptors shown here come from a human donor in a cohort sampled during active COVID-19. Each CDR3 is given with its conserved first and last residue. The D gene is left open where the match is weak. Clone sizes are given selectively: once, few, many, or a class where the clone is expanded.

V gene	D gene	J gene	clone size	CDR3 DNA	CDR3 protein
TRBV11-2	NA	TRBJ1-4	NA	TGTGCCAGCTGTGATTCGGGATCGGGTGAAAAACTGTTTTTT	CASCDSGSGEKLFF
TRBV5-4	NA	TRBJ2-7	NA	TGTGCCAGCAGCCCAGGGTCGGCCTACGAGCAGTACTTC	CASSPGSAYEQYF
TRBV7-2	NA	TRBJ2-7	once	TGTGCCAGCAGCTTACTCAGGGGTAGAGCCTACGAGCAGTACTTC	CASSLLRGRAYEQYF
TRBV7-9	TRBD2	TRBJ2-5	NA	TGTGCCAGCAGCTTTGGACTAGCGGGGGGCCTGTACCAAGAGACCCAGTACTTC	CASSFGLAGGLYQETQYF
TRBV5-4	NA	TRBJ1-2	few	TGTGCCAGCAGCTTGGAGACTGCGGAAGGCTACACCTTC	CASSLETAEGYTF
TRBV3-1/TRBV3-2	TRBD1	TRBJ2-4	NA	TGTGCCAGCAGCCCAGGCGCAGGGGGAGCACAGGCCAAAAACATTCAGTACTTC	CASSPGAGGAQAKNIQYF
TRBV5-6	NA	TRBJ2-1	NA	TGTGCCAGCAGCTTCACACCGGGTGAGCAGTTCTTC	CASSFTPGEQFF
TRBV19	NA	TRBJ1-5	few	TGTGCCAGTAGTCCCGACAGGAATCAGCCCCAGCATTTT	CASSPDRNQPQHF
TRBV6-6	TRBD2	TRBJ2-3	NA	TGTGCCAGCAGTTACTCTGCGGGGGGAGATACGCAGTATTTT	CASSYSAGGDTQYF
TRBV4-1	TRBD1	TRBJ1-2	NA	TGCGCCAGCAGCCACCCGACAGGGGGCGATGGCTACACCTTC	CASSHPTGGDGYTF
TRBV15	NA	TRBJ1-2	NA	TGTGCCACCAGCAGAGATGTTTGGGACACCGATAACTATGGCTACACCTTC	CATSRDVWDTDNYGYTF
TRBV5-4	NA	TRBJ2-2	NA	TGTGCCAGCAGCCCCGGGACAACGAACACCGGGGAGCTGTTTTTT	CASSPGTTNTGELFF
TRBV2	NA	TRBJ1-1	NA	TGTGCCAGCAGTGTCGCAGAGAACACTGAAGCTTTCTTT	CASSVAENTEAFF
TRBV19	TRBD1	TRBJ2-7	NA	TGTGCCAGTAGTGGATTGACAGGGGTTAACTCCTACGAGCAGTACTTC	CASSGLTGVNSYEQYF
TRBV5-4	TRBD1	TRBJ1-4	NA	TGTGCCAGCAGCCGAGACAGGGCCAGTAATGAAAAACTGTTTTTT	CASSRDRASNEKLFF
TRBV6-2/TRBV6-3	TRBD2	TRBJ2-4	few	TGTGCCAGCAGTTTGGCTAGCGGGATTGAGTACTTC	CASSLASGIEYF
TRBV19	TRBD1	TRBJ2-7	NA	TGTGCCAGTAGTATTGGACAGGGGAGTGGTGAGCAGTACTTC	CASSIGQGSGEQYF
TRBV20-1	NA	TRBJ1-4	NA	TGCAGTGCTAGTGGGGGAGGTCAAGAAAAACTGTTTTTT	CSASGGGQEKLFF
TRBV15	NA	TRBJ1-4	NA	TGTGCCACCAGACCCAGCCCCAGGGGAAGGGGAAAACTGTTTTTT	CATRPSPRGRGKLFF
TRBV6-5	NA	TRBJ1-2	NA	TGTGCCAGCAGTCCTTGGACCGGGGGTGCGGTTGGCTACACCTTC	CASSPWTGGAVGYTF
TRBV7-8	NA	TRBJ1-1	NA	TGTGCCAGCAGCTTAGCTTTTCAGGTTGAAGCTTTCTTT	CASSLAFQVEAFF
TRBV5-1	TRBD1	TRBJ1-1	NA	TGCGCCAGCAGCCTCAATTCGAGGGGGCCCACTGAAGCTTTCTTT	CASSLNSRGPTEAFF
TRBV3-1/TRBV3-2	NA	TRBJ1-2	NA	TGTGCCAGCAGCCTTGGGCAGGTAGCTAACTATGGCTACACCTTC	CASSLGQVANYGYTF
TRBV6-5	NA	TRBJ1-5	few	TGTGCCAGCAGGGAGGACAGCTATAGCAATCAGCCCCAGCATTTT	CASREDSYSNQPQHF
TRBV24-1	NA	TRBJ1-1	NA	TGTGCCACCAGTGAATGCGGACAGTCCGTCTTT	CATSECGQSVF
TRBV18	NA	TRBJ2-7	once	TGTGCCAGCTCACCACGGATCGGGACGGGAGACGAGCAGTACTTC	CASSPRIGTGDEQYF
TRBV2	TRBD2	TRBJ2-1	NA	TGTGCCAGCAAGACGGGGGGACCCCCCTACAATGAGCAGTTCTTC	CASKTGGPPYNEQFF
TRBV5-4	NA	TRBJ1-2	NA	TGTGCCAGCAGCTTCCAGGATAACTATGGCTACACCTTC	CASSFQDNYGYTF
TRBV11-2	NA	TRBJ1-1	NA	TGTGCCAGCAGCGATCAGAACGGACAGTTCACTGAAGCTTTCTTT	CASSDQNGQFTEAFF
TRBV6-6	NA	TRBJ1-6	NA	TGTGCCAGCAGTTACACAGGGACCCACGAGGGTTCACCCCTCCACTTT	CASSYTGTHEGSPLHF
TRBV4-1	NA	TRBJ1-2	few	TGCGCCAGCAGCCAAGTAGCCTATGGCTACACCTTC	CASSQVAYGYTF
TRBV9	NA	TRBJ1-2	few	TGTGCCAGCAGCGTAGTGGTAGGGGGAAGCTATGGCTACACCTTC	CASSVVVGGSYGYTF